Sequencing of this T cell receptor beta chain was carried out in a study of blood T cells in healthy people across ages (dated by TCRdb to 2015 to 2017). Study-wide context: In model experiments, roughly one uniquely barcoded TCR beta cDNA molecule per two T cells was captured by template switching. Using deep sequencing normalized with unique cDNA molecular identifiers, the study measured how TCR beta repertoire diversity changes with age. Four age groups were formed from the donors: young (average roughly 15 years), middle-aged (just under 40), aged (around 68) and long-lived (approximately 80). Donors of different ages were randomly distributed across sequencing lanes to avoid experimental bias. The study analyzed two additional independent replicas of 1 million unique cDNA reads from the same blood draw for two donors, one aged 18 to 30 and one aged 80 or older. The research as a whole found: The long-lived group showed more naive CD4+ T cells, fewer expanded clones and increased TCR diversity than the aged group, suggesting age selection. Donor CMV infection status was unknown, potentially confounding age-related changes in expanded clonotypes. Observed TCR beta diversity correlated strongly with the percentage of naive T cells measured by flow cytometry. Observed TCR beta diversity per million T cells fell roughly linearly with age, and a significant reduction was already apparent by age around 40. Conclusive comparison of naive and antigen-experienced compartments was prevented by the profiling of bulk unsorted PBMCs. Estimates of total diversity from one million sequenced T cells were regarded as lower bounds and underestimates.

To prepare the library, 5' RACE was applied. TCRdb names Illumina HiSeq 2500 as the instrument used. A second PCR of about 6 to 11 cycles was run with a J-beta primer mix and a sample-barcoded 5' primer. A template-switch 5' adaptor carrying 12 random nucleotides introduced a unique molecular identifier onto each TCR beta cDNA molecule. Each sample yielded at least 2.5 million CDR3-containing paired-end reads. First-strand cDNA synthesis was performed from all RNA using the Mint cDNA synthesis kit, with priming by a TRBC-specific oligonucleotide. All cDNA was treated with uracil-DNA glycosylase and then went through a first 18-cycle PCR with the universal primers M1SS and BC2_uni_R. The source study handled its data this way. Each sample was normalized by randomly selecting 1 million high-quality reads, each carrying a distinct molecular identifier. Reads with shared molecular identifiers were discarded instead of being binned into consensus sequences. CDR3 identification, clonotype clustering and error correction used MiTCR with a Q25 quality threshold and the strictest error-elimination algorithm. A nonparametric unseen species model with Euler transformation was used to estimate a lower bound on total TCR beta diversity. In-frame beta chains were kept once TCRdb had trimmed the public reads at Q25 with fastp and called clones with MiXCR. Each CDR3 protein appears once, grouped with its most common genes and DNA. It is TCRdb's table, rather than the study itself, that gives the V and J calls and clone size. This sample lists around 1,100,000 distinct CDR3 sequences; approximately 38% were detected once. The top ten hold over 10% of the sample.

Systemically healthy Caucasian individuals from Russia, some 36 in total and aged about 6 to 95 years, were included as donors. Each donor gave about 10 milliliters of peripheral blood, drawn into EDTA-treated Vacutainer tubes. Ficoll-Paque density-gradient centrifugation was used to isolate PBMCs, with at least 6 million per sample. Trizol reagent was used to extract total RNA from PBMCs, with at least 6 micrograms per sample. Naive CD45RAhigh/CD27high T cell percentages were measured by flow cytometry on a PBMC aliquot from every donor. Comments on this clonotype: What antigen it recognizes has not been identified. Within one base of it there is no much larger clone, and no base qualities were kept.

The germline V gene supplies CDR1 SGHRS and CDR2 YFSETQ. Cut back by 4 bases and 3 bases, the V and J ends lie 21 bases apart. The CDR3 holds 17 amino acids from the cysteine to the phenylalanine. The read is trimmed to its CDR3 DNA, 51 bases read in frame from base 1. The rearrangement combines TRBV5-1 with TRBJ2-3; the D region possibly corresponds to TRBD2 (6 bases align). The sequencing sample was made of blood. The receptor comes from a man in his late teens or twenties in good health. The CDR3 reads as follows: CASSRPAREGGTDTQYF. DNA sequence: TGCGCCAGCAGCCGCCCGGCCAGGGAAGGAGGGACAGATACGCAGTATTTT.